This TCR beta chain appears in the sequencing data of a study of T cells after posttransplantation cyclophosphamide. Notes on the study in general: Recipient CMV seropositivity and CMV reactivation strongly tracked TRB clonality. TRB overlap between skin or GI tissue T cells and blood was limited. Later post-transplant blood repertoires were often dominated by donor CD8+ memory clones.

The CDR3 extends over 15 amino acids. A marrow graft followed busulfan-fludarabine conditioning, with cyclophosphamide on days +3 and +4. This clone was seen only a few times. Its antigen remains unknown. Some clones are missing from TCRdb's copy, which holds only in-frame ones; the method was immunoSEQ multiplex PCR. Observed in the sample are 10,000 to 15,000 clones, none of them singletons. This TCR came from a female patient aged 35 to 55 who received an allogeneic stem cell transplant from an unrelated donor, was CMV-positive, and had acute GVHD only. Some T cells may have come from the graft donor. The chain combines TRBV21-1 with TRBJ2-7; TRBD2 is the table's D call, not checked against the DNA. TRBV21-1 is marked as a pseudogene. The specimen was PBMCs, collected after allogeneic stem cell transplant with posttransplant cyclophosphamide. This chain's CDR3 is CASSMRRCWDNEQYF. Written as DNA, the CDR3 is TGTGCCAGCAGCATGCGGAGGTGCTGGGATAACGAGCAGTACTTC.